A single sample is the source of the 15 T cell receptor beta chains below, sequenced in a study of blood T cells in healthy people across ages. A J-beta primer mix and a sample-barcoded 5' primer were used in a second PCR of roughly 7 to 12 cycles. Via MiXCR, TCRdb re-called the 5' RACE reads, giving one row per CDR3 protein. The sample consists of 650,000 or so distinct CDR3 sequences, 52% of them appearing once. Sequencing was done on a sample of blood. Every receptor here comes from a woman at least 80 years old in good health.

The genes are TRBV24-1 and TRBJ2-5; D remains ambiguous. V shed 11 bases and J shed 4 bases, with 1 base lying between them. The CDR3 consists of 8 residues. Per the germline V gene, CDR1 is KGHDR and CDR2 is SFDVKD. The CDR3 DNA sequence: TGTGCCAGAGAGACCCAGTACTTC. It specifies CARETQYF.

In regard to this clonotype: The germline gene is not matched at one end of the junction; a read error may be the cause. This CDR3 reads CRASPGLAGLSNEQYF. The CDR3 nucleotides read TGCAGGGCTAGTCCGGGACTAGCGGGATTGAGTAACGAGCAGTACTTC. The rearrangement uses TRBV20-1 and TRBJ2-7, with 13 nucleotides matching TRBD2. In germline, CDR1 is DFQATT, CDR2 SNEGSKA (reference sequence). The CDR3 is made up of 16 amino acids.

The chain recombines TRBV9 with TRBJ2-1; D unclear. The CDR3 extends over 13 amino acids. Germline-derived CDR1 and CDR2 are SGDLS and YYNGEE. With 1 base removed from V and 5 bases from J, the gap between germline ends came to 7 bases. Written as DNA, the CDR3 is TGTGCCAGCAGCGTACAAGAGCACAATGAGCAGTTCTTC. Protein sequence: CASSVQEHNEQFF.

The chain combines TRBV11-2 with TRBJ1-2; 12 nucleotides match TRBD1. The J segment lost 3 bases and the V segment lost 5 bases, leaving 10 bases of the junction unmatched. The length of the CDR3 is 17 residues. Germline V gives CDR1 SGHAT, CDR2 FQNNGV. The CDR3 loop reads CASSPGTGGASDYGYTF. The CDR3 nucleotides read TGTGCCAGCAGCCCCGGGACAGGGGGCGCGTCTGACTATGGCTACACCTTC.

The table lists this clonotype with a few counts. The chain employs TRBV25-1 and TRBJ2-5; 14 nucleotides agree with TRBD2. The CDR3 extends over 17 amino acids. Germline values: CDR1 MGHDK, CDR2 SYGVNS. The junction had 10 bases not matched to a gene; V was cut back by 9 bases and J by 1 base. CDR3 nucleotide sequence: TGTGCCAGTACTCTGACTAGCGGGAGGGCCCTCCAAGAGACCCAGTACTTC. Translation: CASTLTSGRALQETQYF.

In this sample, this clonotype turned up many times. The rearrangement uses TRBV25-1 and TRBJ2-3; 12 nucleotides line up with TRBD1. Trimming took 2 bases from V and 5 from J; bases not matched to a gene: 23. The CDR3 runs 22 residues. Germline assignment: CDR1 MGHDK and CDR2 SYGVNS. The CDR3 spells CASSEISIVAGQGALREDTQYF. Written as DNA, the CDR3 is TGTGCCAGCAGTGAAATAAGTATAGTAGCGGGACAGGGGGCTTTAAGGGAAGATACGCAGTATTTT.

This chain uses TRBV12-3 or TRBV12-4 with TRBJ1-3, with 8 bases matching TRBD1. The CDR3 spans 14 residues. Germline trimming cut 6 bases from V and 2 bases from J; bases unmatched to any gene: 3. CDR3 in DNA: TGTGCCAGCAGCCCGGGACAGGCTGGAAACACCATATATTTT. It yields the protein CASSPGQAGNTIYF.

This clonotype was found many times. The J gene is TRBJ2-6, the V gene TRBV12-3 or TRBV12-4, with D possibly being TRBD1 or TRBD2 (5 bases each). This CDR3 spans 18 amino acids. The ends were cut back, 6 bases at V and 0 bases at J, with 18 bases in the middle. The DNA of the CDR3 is TGTGCCAGCAGCCCAAAGCCGGTGGGGGTCTCTGGGGCCAACGTCCTGACTTTC. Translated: CASSPKPVGVSGANVLTF.

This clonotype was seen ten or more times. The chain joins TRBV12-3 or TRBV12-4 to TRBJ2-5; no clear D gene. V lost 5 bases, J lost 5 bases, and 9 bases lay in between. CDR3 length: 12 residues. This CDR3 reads CASSNIGETQYF. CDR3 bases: TGTGCCAGCAGTAACATCGGGGAGACCCAGTACTTC.

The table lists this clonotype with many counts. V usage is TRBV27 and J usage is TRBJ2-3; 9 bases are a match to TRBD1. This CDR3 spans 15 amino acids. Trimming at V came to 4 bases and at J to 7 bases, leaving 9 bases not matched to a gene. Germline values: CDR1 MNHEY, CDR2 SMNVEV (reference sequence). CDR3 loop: CASSWGQGRTNTQYF. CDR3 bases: TGTGCCAGCAGTTGGGGACAGGGTAGGACCAATACGCAGTATTTT.

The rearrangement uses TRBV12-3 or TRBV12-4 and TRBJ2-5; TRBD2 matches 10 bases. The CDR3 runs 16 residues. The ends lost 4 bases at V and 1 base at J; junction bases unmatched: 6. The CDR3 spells CASSSPLAGSQETQYF. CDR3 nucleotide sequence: TGTGCCAGCAGTTCCCCACTAGCGGGGAGCCAAGAGACCCAGTACTTC.

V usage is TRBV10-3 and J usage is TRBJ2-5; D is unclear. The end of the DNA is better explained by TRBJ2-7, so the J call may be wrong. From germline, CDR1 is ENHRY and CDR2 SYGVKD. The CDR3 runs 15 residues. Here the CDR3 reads CAISESSSVLYEQYF. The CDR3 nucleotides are TGTGCCATCAGTGAGTCCTCATCAGTTCTCTACGAGCAGTACTTC.

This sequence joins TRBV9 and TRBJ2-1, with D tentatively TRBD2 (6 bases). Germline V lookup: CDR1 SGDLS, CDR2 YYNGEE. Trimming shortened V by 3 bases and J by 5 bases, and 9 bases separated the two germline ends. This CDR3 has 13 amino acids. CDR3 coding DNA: TGTGCCAGCAGCGCCCCTAGCGACAATGAGCAGTTCTTC. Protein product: CASSAPSDNEQFF.

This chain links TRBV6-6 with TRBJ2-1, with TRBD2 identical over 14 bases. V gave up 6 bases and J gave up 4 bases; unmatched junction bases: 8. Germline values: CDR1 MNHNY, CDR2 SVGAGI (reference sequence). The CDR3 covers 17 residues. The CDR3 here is CASSSTSGGERYNEQFF. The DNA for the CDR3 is TGTGCCAGCAGCTCGACTAGCGGGGGGGAGAGGTACAATGAGCAGTTCTTC.

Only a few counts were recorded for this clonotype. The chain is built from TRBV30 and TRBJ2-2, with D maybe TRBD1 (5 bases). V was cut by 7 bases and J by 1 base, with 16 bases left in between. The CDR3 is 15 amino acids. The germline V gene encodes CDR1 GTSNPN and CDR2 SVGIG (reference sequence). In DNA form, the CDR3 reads TGTGCCTCACCACGGACAACCAGGAACACCGGGGAGCTGTTTTTT. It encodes CASPRTTRNTGELFF.